Presented here are 24 T cell receptor beta chains from one specimen sequenced in a study of vaccination and CD4 T cells after COVID-19. Treatment meaning: approximately 9-day PBMC culture with coronavirus spike peptide pools or control peptides (ViraFEST assay). Antigens for these TCRs are unknown. Once obtained from cultured CD4+ T cells, the DNA was sequenced using the Oncomine TCR Beta short-read assay. One entry per CDR3 protein, called by TCRdb with MiXCR from the PCR reads. The sample gives approximately 15,000 distinct CDR3 sequences, roughly half of which show up once; less than 15% is in the top ten. Sequencing used CD4+ T cells from blood, cultured in vitro. The receptors were sampled from a human donor who had recovered from COVID-19.

This clonotype was counted a few times. The gene calls are TRBV27 and TRBJ1-2, with a weak D call TRBD1 (6 bases). V was shortened by 6 bases and J by 7 bases, with 12 bases between the two germline ends. Looked up from germline, CDR1 is MNHEY and CDR2 is SMNVEV (reference sequence). CDR3 size: 12 residues. CDR3 DNA sequence: TGTGCCAGCAGGACAGGAACAACTGGCTACACCTTC. This gives the protein CASRTGTTGYTF.

This clonotype came up a few times. The chain combines TRBV21-1 with TRBJ2-7; TRBD2 is the table's D call, not checked against the DNA. TRBV21-1 is deemed a pseudogene. The CDR3 runs to 13 residues. The CDR3 sequence: CASSPPVGGVEYF. In nucleotides, the CDR3 is TGTGCCAGCAGTCCTCCCGTGGGAGGGGTTGAGTACTTC.

The chain is built from TRBV20-1 and TRBJ2-3, with D perhaps matching TRBD2 (6 bases). Trimming took 3 bases from V and 0 from J, leaving 10 bases between them. This CDR3 region has 14 residues. CDR1 DFQATT and CDR2 SNEGSKA come from the germline V gene (reference sequence). The CDR3 DNA follows: TGCAGTGCTAGGCGAGCGGGTAGCACAGATACGCAGTATTTT. Its translation: CSARRAGSTDTQYF.

The genes are TRBV4-1 and TRBJ1-1; TRBD1 matches 7 bases. CDR3 length: 14 residues. The germline V gene encodes CDR1 MGHRA and CDR2 YSYEKL. After removal of 1 base from V and 4 bases from J, the junction contained 3 bases not matched to a gene. In DNA form, the CDR3 reads TGCGCCAGCAGCCAAGTAGGGGGCACCACTGAAGCTTTCTTT. Its translation is CASSQVGGTTEAFF.

In its sample, this clonotype was seen once. The chain is built from TRBV30 and TRBJ1-1; 9 bases match TRBD1. Germline V gene data show CDR1 as GTSNPN and CDR2 as SVGIG (reference sequence). This CDR3 comprises 12 residues. Trimming took 6 bases from V and 5 from J; bases not matched to a gene: 4. The CDR3 loop reads CACTGGWTEAFF. CDR3 bases: TGTGCCTGCACAGGGGGCTGGACTGAAGCTTTCTTT.

The chain joins TRBV27 to TRBJ2-1; 7 bases agree with TRBD2. CDR3 length equals 16 residues. The trim removed 7 bases at V and 6 bases at J, leaving 15 bases unmatched. Per the germline V gene, CDR1 is MNHEY and CDR2 is SMNVEV (reference sequence). The CDR3 is CASNSPGGSSPNEQFF. The CDR3 DNA reads TGTGCCAGCAATTCACCCGGGGGGAGTTCCCCCAATGAGCAGTTCTTC.

A few counts support this clonotype. The CDR3 loop is CASSRTGVNTEAFF. CDR3 DNA sequence: TGTGCCAGCAGTCGGACAGGAGTGAACACTGAAGCTTTCTTT. This chain links TRBV25-1 with TRBJ1-1; 7 bases match TRBD1. V lost 5 bases and J lost 0; bases outside the gene matches: 3. There are 14 residues in the CDR3. Germline values: CDR1 MGHDK, CDR2 SYGVNS.

Notes on this clonotype: The junction differs from germline at one of its ends, possibly a read error. This chain links TRBV5-3 with TRBJ2-3; D might be TRBD1 (5 bases). TRBV5-3 is an ORF; its function is uncertain. This CDR3 spans 14 amino acids. The CDR3 DNA sequence: TGTGCCAGCAGCTTTTCACCCAGGGCAGATACGCAGTATTTT. Encoded protein: CASSFSPRADTQYF.

J is TRBJ1-6 and V is TRBV6-5; unclear D gene. The CDR3 covers 15 residues. Germline CDR1 MNHEY, CDR2 SVGAGI. Trimming stripped 1 base from V and 6 bases from J, with 10 bases between. Here the CDR3 DNA reads TGTGCCAGCAGTTACTTTGACAACCGTAATTCACCCCTCCACTTT. Translating gives CASSYFDNRNSPLHF.

This clonotype has a handful of counts. The chain couples TRBV19 to TRBJ1-3; possibly TRBD1 for D (5 bases). Trimming took off 4 bases at V and 1 base at J, with 11 bases between the two ends. This CDR3 spans 15 amino acids. CDR1 and CDR2 from the germline V gene are LNHDA and SQIVND (reference sequence). In nucleotides, the CDR3 is TGTGCCAGTAGTACCCGGTGGGGGTCTGGAAACACCATATATTTT. Translation: CASSTRWGSGNTIYF. Full variable domain (missing parts from reference TRBV19 and TRBJ1-3): DGGITQSPKYLFRKEGQNVTLSCEQNLNHDAMYWYRQDPGQGLRLIYYSQIVNDFQKGDIAEGYSVSREKKESFPLTVTSAQKNPTAFYLCASSTRWGSGNTIYFGEGSWLTVV.

This clonotype was seen a handful of times. The rearrangement joins TRBV18 to TRBJ2-7, with 7 bases matching TRBD2. CDR1 and CDR2 (germline): KGHSH, LQKENI. The CDR3 totals 15 residues. Trimming took 6 bases from V and 0 from J; bases not matched to a gene: 8. The CDR3 nucleotides are TGTGCCAGCTCGTACGATAGCGGGTTCTCCTACGAGCAGTACTTC. It yields the protein CASSYDSGFSYEQYF.

This rearrangement joins TRBV6-2 or TRBV6-3 to TRBJ2-7; D is unresolved. V shed 1 base and J shed 7 bases, with 11 bases lying between them. There are 13 residues in the CDR3. CDR1 MNHEY and CDR2 SVGEGT come from the germline V gene. CDR3 bases: TGTGCCAGCAGTTACTTGACCCCTTGGGAGCAGTACTTC. Its protein is CASSYLTPWEQYF.

The chain links TRBV7-2 to TRBJ1-5; no firm D call. The CDR3 is 12 amino acids. Trimming shortened V by 3 bases and J by 2 bases, and 2 bases separated the two germline ends. The germline V gene has CDR1 SGHTA and CDR2 FQGNSA. The CDR3 DNA reads as TGTGCCAGCAGCTTTCGCAATCAGCCCCAGCATTTT. Translation gives CASSFRNQPQHF.

The count of this clonotype is one. The V gene is TRBV19, the J gene TRBJ2-5, with TRBD2 identical over 8 bases. The CDR3 is 14 amino acids. The V and J ends lost 5 bases and 5 bases, in that order; junction bases with no gene match: 7. In germline, CDR1 is LNHDA, CDR2 SQIVND (reference sequence). The CDR3 region has the DNA TGTGCCAGTAGTCTCCGCGGGAGGTATGAGACCCAGTACTTC. It encodes CASSLRGRYETQYF.

This chain connects TRBV6-1 to TRBJ1-5; D ambiguous. With 5 bases removed from V and 7 bases from J, the gap between germline ends came to 12 bases. This CDR3 has 13 amino acids. Germline V gene sequence: CDR1 MNHNS, CDR2 SASEGT. The CDR3 sequence is CASSPGQRQPQHF. Written as DNA, the CDR3 is TGTGCCAGCAGTCCAGGTCAGAGGCAGCCCCAGCATTTT.

The chain is built from TRBV7-2 and TRBJ1-5; 8 bases are a match to TRBD1. The CDR3 consists of 16 residues. Germline V gene data show CDR1 as SGHTA and CDR2 as FQGNSA. V lost 1 base, J lost 5 bases, and 7 bases stayed unmatched. CDR3 DNA: TGTGCCAGCAGCTTAGAGGACAGGGTTGTCCATCAGCCCCAGCATTTT. Protein product: CASSLEDRVVHQPQHF.

The chain is built from TRBV11-3 and TRBJ2-2, with D tentatively TRBD1 (6 bases). There are 13 residues in the CDR3. CDR1 and CDR2 (germline): SGHNT, YENEEA. V gave up 0 bases and J gave up 8 bases, with 7 bases separating them. Written as DNA, the CDR3 is TGTGCCAGCAGCTTAGATGGGACAGGGGAGCTGTTTTTT. Protein product: CASSLDGTGELFF.

The CDR3 loop reads CSALPPGDGYTF. CDR3 DNA sequence: TGCAGTGCATTGCCGCCCGGGGATGGCTACACCTTC. This chain uses TRBV20-1 with TRBJ1-2; D is uncertain. Germline lookup yields CDR1 DFQATT and CDR2 SNEGSKA (reference sequence). The V gene lost 6 bases and the J gene lost 6 bases, with 14 bases spanning the gap. The CDR3 sequence is 12 residues long.

This chain uses TRBV7-3 with TRBJ2-1; possibly TRBD1 for D (6 bases). Germline CDR1 reads SGHTA; CDR2 reads FQGTGA. This CDR3 is 15 amino acids long. V lost 0 bases to trimming and J lost 9 bases, with 15 bases between them. Here the CDR3 DNA reads TGTGCCAGCAGCTTAACAGGGGGAAGGGTCCCTGAGCAGTTCTTC. Amino acids: CASSLTGGRVPEQFF.

The chain is built from TRBV7-2 and TRBJ2-7; TRBD1 or TRBD2 may be the D gene (5 bases each). V lost 1 base, J lost 8 bases, and 18 bases lay in between. The CDR3 is 15 amino acids. Per the germline V gene, CDR1 is SGHTA and CDR2 is FQGNSA. The CDR3 here is CASSLGYRDGGQQYF. For the CDR3, the DNA is TGTGCCAGCAGCTTAGGGTACCGGGACGGTGGACAGCAGTACTTC.

The chain employs TRBV30 and TRBJ2-6; D remains ambiguous. V was cut by 4 bases and J by 3 bases, with 1 base left in between. Germline V lookup: CDR1 GTSNPN, CDR2 SVGIG (reference sequence). This CDR3 has 11 amino acids. The CDR3 reads CAWIGANVLTF. The DNA of the CDR3 is TGTGCCTGGATTGGGGCCAACGTCCTGACTTTC.

This clonotype was detected only a few times. The V call is TRBV19, the J call TRBJ1-5, with 8 bases matching TRBD1. The length of the CDR3 is 18 residues. J gave up 3 bases and V 4 bases, and 14 bases lay outside the gene matches. Germline values: CDR1 LNHDA, CDR2 SQIVND (reference sequence). CDR3 sequence reads: CASSNRQGSAKDNQPQHF. CDR3 coding DNA: TGTGCCAGTAGTAACAGACAGGGGTCGGCGAAGGACAATCAGCCCCAGCATTTT.

DNA of the CDR3: TGTGCCAGCAGCTTGGGGCAGAGTTATAACTATGGCTACACCTTC. This gives the protein CASSLGQSYNYGYTF. The chain joins TRBV5-4 to TRBJ1-2; D is uncertain. This CDR3 is 15 amino acids long. From germline, CDR1 is SGHNT and CDR2 YYREEE (reference sequence). Deletions cut 0 bases from V and 1 base from J, with 10 bases between.

In this sample, this clonotype turned up once. The chain has TRBV27 and TRBJ1-2; possible D gene TRBD1, 5 bases. The CDR3 is made up of 14 amino acids. Germline CDR1 MNHEY, CDR2 SMNVEV (reference sequence). The V end lost 2 bases, the J end lost 8 bases, and 15 bases lay between the germline ends. The CDR3 is CASSLNSGRSGYTF. The DNA for the CDR3 is TGTGCCAGCAGTTTAAATTCAGGGCGAAGCGGCTACACCTTC.